The rows below give T cell receptor beta chains drawn from one sample of a study of T cell changes during pregnancy in multiple sclerosis. Some clones are missing from TCRdb's copy, which holds only in-frame ones; the method was immunoSEQ multiplex PCR. In the table there are about 22,000 clones, approximately 90% of which are singletons. This sample comprised CD4+ T cells from peripheral blood mononuclear cells, obtained after pregnancy. The receptors shown here come from a female donor in good health, enrolled as a control in a pregnancy study. The CDR3 runs from the conserved cysteine through the conserved F or W. Clone size is not always given. Where it is, it says once, few, many or a class for expanded clones.

v_call	cdr3_length	clone_size	j_call	cdr3_aa
TRBV15	13	-	TRBJ2-7	CGGGCRYSYEQYF
TRBV7-8	14	-	TRBJ2-5	CASSGVGGRETQYF
TRBV30	13	-	TRBJ2-2	CAWSGAGAGELFF
TRBV6-6	14	-	TRBJ1-2	CASTQGAGLGGYTF
TRBV15	16	-	TRBJ2-1	CATGAIVSAGYNEQFF
TRBV1	15	-	TRBJ2-7	CTSSQTGTSPYEQYF
TRBV28	16	once	TRBJ2-1	CASSLTTSGAGNEQFF
TRBV5-6	14	-	TRBJ2-3	CASSWGLAVDTQYF
TRBV7-2	15	-	TRBJ2-7	CASSLAPGLTYEQYF
TRBV10-3	12	-	TRBJ1-1	CAIRSEGTEAFF
TRBV7-2	15	-	TRBJ1-1	CASSPLGRGNTEAFF
TRBV2	14	-	TRBJ2-1	CASLHRDYHNEQFF
TRBV7-8	14	-	TRBJ1-2	CASSSQTDGDGYTF
TRBV29-1	14	-	TRBJ2-5	CSVVSRLAVETQYF
TRBV9	15	-	TRBJ1-5	CASSVDDRDNQPQHF
TRBV19	15	once	TRBJ2-7	CASSYKGADSYEQYF
TRBV5-8	14	-	TRBJ1-2	CASRYRDRDYGYTF
TRBV29-1	15	-	-	CSVSTGTGATYEQYF
TRBV7-3	18	-	TRBJ1-2	CASSLYTPGRITNYGYTF
TRBV7-2	18	-	TRBJ2-5	CASSLAPVSGGLGETQYF
TRBV19	14	-	TRBJ1-1	CASRSVEGLIEAFF
TRBV7-8	14	-	TRBJ1-5	CASSLNQGDQPQHF
TRBV5-5	15	-	TRBJ1-6	CASTIGQGRSSPLHF
TRBV10-3	14	-	TRBJ2-2	CAMHEGLNTGELFF
TRBV28	16	once	TRBJ2-7	CASSLRAQGVGYEQYF
TRBV9	15	-	TRBJ2-5	CASSVEARAGGAQYF